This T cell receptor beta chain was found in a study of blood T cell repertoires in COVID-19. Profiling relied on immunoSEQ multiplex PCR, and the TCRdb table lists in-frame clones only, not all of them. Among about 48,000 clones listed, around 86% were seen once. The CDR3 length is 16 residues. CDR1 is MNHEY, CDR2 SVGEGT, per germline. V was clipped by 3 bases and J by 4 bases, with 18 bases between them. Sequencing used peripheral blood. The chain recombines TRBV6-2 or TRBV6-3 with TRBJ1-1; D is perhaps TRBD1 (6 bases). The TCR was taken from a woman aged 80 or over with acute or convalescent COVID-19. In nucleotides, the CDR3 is TGTGCCAGCAGTTATGGGTCCAGGGGCTCAAGCACTGAAGCTTTCTTT. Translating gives CASSYGSRGSSTEAFF.